The 9 T cell receptor beta chains below were found in one sample sequenced in a study of T cells in Graves' hyperthyroidism and ophthalmopathy. TCR beta CDR3 regions were amplified from RNA transcripts. The HTBI primer set was used in a first-round RT-PCR of the TCR CDR3. Using its own MiXCR run on the multiplex PCR reads, TCRdb lists one record per CDR3 protein. Of approximately 430,000 distinct CDR3 sequences in the sample, 15% to 18% were seen once. Input material: blood. The receptors originated from a woman aged 18-29 years with Graves' hyperthyroidism.

The chain links TRBV6-5 to TRBJ2-7; D possibly corresponds to TRBD1 (5 bases). CDR3 size: 15 residues. The V gene lost 1 base and the J gene lost 4 bases, with 14 bases spanning the gap. Germline CDR1 reads MNHEY; CDR2 reads SVGAGI. The CDR3 sequence: CASSYLDSPLYEQYF. The CDR3 bases are TGTGCCAGCAGTTACTTAGACAGTCCTTTATACGAGCAGTACTTC.

This clonotype was seen a handful of times. The genes are TRBV12-3 or TRBV12-4 and TRBJ1-5; TRBD1 matches at 7 bases. CDR3 size: 15 residues. V dropped 2 bases and J dropped 5; count of bases not matched to a gene: 6. CDR3 nucleotides: TGTGCCAGCAGTTTAAGGCAGGGGGGCGATCAGCCCCAGCATTTT. This gives the protein CASSLRQGGDQPQHF.

This clonotype was counted between two and nine times. Written as DNA, the CDR3 is TGCGCCAGCAGCCATGGCCCAACCGGGACAGTCCCCTACGAGCAGTACTTC. It is translated as CASSHGPTGTVPYEQYF. V usage is TRBV4-1 and J usage is TRBJ2-7, with 7 bases matching TRBD1. Trimming at V came to 3 bases and at J to 2 bases, leaving 13 bases not matched to a gene. In germline, CDR1 is MGHRA, CDR2 YSYEKL. CDR3 length: 17 amino acids.

Regarding this clonotype: This could be a read error, since a much larger clone is one nucleotide away. The V gene is TRBV20-1, the J gene TRBJ1-2; 7 bases fit TRBD1. The CDR3 contains 17 residues. Germline values: CDR1 DFQATT, CDR2 SNEGSKA (reference sequence). Trimming removed 1 base from V and 5 bases from J; junction bases left unmatched: 16. CDR3 sequence reads: CSARAPPGQEKVYGYTF. The CDR3 DNA reads as TGCAGTGCTAGAGCCCCCCCCGGACAGGAGAAAGTTTATGGCTACACCTTC.

This clonotype was recorded at least ten times. The rearrangement uses TRBV3-1 and TRBJ2-2; no definite D call. The V end was cut by 4 bases, the J end by 6 bases, with 6 bases between. The CDR3 totals 12 residues. CDR1 LGHDT and CDR2 YNNKEL come from the germline V gene (reference sequence). The CDR3 sequence: CASSPLSGELFF. CDR3 in DNA: TGTGCCAGCAGCCCACTTTCCGGGGAGCTGTTTTTT. Variable domain in full (rest from reference TRBV3-1 and TRBJ2-2): DTAVSQTPKYLVTQMGNDKSIKCEQNLGHDTMYWYKQDSKKFLKIMFSYNNKELIINETVPNRFSPKSPDKAHLNLHINSLELGDSAVYFCASSPLSGELFFGEGSRLTVL.

This clonotype was counted at least ten times. This chain uses TRBV6-1 with TRBJ2-7; D gene uncertain. Germline V lookup: CDR1 MNHNS, CDR2 SASEGT. There are 17 residues in the CDR3. With 6 bases removed from V and 3 bases from J, the gap between germline ends came to 24 bases. CDR3 sequence: CASRTGPRSVKFYEQYF. DNA for the CDR3: TGTGCCAGCAGAACCGGGCCAAGGTCGGTAAAGTTCTACGAGCAGTACTTC.

This sequence joins TRBV6-5 and TRBJ2-2, with D maybe TRBD2 (6 bases). V shed 0 bases and J shed 1 base, with 6 bases lying between them. The germline CDR1 and CDR2 sequences are MNHEY and SVGAGI. This CDR3 has 15 residues. The CDR3 nucleotides are TGTGCCAGCAGTTACTCAGCGGGGAACACCGGGGAGCTGTTTTTT. It is translated as CASSYSAGNTGELFF.

This chain joins TRBV12-3 or TRBV12-4 and TRBJ1-3, with D possibly matching TRBD1 (6 bases). This CDR3 is 18 amino acids long. V was shortened by 3 bases and J by 0 bases, with 18 bases between the two germline ends. This CDR3 reads CASSFSPAGARSGNTIYF. In DNA, the CDR3 is TGTGCCAGCAGTTTTTCCCCGGCAGGGGCCCGCTCTGGAAACACCATATATTTT.

The chain recombines TRBV2 with TRBJ2-1, with no clear D. This CDR3 comprises 13 residues. Germline V CDR1 and CDR2: SNHLY, FYNNEI. V was pared by 6 bases and J by 10 bases, with 16 bases between. The CDR3, as DNA: TGTGCCAGCAGCAATGGCCCCAGATCCGAGCAGTTCTTC. Amino acid sequence: CASSNGPRSEQFF.